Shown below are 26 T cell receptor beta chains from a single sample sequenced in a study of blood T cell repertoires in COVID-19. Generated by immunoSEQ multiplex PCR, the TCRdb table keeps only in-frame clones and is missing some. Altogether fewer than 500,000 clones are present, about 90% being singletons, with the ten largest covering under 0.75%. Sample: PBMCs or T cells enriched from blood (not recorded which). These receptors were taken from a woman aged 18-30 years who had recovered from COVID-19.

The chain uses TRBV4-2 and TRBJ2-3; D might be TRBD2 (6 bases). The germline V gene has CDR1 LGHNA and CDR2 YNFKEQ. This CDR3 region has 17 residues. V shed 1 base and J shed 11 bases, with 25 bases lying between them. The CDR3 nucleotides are TGTGCCAGCAGCCAAGTCGATCCAGCCGAACCCCGGGGGAGGCAGTATTTT. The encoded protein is CASSQVDPAEPRGRQYF.

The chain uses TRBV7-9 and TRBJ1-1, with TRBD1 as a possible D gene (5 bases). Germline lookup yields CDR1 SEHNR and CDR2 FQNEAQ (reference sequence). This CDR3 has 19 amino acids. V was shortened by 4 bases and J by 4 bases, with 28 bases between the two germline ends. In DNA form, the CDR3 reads TGTGCCAGCAGCTCCTTCACTTTGGGGCTTCAACAGGACGGCACTGAAGCTTTCTTT. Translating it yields CASSSFTLGLQQDGTEAFF.

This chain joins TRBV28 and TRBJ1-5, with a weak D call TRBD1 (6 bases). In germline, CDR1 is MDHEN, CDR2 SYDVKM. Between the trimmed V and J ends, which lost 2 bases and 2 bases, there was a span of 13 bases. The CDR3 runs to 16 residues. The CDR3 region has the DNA TGTGCCAGCAGTTTAAGGGGGTCGGTCCGCAATCAGCCCCAGCATTTT. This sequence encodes CASSLRGSVRNQPQHF.

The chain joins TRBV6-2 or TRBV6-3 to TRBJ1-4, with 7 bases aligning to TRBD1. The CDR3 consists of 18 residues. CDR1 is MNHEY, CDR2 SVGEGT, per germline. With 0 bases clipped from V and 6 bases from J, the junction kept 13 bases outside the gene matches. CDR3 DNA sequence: TGTGCCAGCAGTTACTCAGCCTTCCAGGGGGATCGGGATGAAAAACTGTTTTTT. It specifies CASSYSAFQGDRDEKLFF.

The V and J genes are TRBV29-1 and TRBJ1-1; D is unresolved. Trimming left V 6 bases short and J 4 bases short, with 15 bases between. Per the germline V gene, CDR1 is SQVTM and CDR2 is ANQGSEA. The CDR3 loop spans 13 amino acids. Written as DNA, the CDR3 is TGCAGCGTCCGGGAGGGCGCTTTCACTGAAGCTTTCTTT. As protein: CSVREGAFTEAFF.

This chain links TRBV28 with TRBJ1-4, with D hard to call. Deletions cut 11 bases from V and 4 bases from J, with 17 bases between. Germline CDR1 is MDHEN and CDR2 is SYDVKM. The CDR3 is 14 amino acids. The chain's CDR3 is CAASTPGYNEKLFF. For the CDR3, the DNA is TGTGCCGCCTCGACACCGGGGTATAATGAAAAACTGTTTTTT. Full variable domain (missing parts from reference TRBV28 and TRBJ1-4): DVKVTQSSRYLVKRTGEKVFLECVQDMDHENMFWYRQDPGLGLRLIYFSYDVKMKEKGDIPEGYSVSREKKERFSLILESASTNQTSMYLCAASTPGYNEKLFFGSGTQLSVL.

The CDR3 here is CASSQAPPLAEYNQPQHF. In nucleotides, the CDR3 is TGTGCCAGCAGCCAAGCTCCGCCCCTGGCGGAATACAATCAGCCCCAGCATTTT. This chain connects TRBV4-2 to TRBJ1-5; no reliable D call. The V gene lost 1 base and the J gene lost 3 bases, with 19 bases spanning the gap. Germline lookup yields CDR1 LGHNA and CDR2 YNFKEQ. CDR3 length: 18 amino acids.

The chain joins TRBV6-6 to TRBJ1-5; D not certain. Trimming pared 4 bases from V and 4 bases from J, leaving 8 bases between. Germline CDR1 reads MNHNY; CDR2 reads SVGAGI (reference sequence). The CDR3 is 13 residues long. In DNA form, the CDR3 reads TGTGCCAGCAGTTCTCAGGATAATCAGCCCCAGCATTTT. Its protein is CASSSQDNQPQHF.

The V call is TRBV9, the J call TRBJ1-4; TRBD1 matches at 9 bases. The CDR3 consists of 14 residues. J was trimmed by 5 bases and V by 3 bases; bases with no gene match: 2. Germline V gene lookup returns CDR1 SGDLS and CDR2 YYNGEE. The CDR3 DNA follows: TGTGCCAGCAGCGCCGGGACAGGGAATGAAAAACTGTTTTTT. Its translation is CASSAGTGNEKLFF.

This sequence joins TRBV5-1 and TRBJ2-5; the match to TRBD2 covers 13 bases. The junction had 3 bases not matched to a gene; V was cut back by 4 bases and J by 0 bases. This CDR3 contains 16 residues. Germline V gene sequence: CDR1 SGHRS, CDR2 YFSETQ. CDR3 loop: CASSGGLAGHQETQYF. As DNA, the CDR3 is TGCGCCAGCAGCGGGGGACTAGCGGGGCACCAAGAGACCCAGTACTTC.

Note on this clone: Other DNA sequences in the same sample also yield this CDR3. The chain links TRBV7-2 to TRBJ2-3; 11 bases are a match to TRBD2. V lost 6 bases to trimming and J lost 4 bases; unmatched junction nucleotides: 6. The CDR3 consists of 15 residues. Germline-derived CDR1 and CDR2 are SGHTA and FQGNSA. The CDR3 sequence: CASSLSGGAADTQYF. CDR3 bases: TGTGCCAGCAGTCTTAGCGGGGGGGCCGCAGATACGCAGTATTTT.

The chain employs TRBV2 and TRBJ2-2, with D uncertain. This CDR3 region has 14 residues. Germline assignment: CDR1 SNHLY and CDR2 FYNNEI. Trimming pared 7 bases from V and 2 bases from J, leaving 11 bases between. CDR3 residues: CASNAHSNTGELFF. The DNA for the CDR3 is TGTGCCAGCAACGCTCACTCTAACACCGGGGAGCTGTTTTTT.

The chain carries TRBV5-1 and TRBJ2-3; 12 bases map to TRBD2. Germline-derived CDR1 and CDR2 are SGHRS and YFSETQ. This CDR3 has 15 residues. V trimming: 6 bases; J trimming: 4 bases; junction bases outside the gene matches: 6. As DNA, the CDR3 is TGCGCCAGCACCCTAGCGGGGGGGTCGCCAGATACGCAGTATTTT. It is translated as CASTLAGGSPDTQYF.

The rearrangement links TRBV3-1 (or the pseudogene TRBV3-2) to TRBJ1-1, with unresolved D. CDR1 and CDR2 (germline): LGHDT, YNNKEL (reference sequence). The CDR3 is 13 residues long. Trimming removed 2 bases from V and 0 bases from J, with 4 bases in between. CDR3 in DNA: TGTGCCAGCAGCCAACTTCTGAACACTGAAGCTTTCTTT. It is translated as CASSQLLNTEAFF.

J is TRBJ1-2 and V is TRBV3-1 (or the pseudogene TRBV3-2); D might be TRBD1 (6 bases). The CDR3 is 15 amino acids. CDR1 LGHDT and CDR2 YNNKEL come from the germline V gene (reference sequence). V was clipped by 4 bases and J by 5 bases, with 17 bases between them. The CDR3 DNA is TGTGCCAGCAGCCCACCCGCAGGGGAGAAGTATGGCTACACCTTC. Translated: CASSPPAGEKYGYTF.

The CDR3 bases are TGTGCCAGCAGTTCCATCACAGGGGGAAGAACTGAAGCTTTCTTT. It codes for CASSSITGGRTEAFF. V usage is TRBV28 and J usage is TRBJ1-1; 8 positions agree with TRBD1. J was trimmed by 5 bases and V by 4 bases; bases with no gene match: 9. Germline loops: CDR1 MDHEN, CDR2 SYDVKM. CDR3 length: 15 amino acids.

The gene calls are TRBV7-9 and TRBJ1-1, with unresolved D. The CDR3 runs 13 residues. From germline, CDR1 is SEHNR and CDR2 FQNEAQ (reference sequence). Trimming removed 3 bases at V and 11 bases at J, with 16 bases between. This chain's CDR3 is CASSFTASTGAFF. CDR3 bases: TGTGCCAGCAGCTTCACTGCCTCCACCGGGGCTTTCTTT.

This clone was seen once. The DNA for the CDR3 is TGCGCCAGCAGCTTGGCCGCGGAGGGCGATGGCTACACCTTC. This translates into CASSLAAEGDGYTF. The rearrangement uses TRBV5-1 and TRBJ1-2; D is undetermined. Trimming took off 0 bases at V and 6 bases at J, with 12 bases between the two ends. Germline-derived CDR1 and CDR2 are SGHRS and YFSETQ. There are 14 residues in the CDR3.

The CDR3 sequence is CASSSPGSHEKLFF. In nucleotides, the CDR3 is TGTGCCAGCAGTTCCCCAGGGTCGCATGAAAAACTGTTTTTT. The rearrangement joins TRBV27 to TRBJ1-4; TRBD1 might be the D (5 bases). Germline CDR1 and CDR2: MNHEY and SMNVEV (reference sequence). Trimming took 4 bases from V and 6 from J, leaving 12 bases between them. This CDR3 has 14 amino acids.

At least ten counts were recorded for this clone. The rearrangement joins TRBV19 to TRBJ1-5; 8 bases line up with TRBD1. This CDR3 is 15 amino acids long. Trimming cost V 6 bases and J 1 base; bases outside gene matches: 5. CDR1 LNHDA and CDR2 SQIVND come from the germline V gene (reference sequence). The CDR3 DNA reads TGTGCCAGTAGGAGGACAGGGATAAGCAATCAGCCCCAGCATTTT. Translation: CASRRTGISNQPQHF.

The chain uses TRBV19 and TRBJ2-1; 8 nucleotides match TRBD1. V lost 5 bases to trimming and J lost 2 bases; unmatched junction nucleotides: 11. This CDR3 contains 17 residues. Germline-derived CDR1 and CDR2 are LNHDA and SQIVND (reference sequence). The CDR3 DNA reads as TGTGCCAGTAGTTCAACGCGGGGACAGGAGCCCTACAATGAGCAGTTCTTC. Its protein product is CASSSTRGQEPYNEQFF.

This chain's CDR3 is CASSPLPQGARGFGQFF. CDR3 coding DNA: TGCGCCAGCAGCCCCCTCCCACAGGGGGCGCGGGGTTTTGGTCAGTTCTTC. The J gene is TRBJ2-1, the V gene TRBV5-1, with 9 bases lining up with TRBD1. J was trimmed by 13 bases and V by 4 bases; bases with no gene match: 21. This CDR3 has 17 amino acids. CDR1 and CDR2 from the germline V gene are SGHRS and YFSETQ.

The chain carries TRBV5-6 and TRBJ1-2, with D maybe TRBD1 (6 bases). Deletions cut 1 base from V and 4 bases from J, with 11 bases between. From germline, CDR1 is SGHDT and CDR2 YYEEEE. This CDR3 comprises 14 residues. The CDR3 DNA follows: TGTGCCAGCAGCTTGACAGGGACCTCCTATGGCTACACCTTC. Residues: CASSLTGTSYGYTF.

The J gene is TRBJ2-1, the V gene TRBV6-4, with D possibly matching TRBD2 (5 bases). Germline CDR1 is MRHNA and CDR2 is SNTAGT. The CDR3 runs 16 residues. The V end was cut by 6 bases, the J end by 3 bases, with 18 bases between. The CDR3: CASSSEGWQGYNEQFF. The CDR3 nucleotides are TGTGCCAGCAGCTCTGAGGGCTGGCAAGGCTACAATGAGCAGTTCTTC.

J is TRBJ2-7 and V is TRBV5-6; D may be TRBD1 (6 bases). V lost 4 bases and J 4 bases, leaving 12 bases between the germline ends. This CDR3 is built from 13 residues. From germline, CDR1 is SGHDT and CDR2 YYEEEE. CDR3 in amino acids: CASSPWTVYEQYF. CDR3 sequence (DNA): TGTGCCAGCAGCCCGTGGACAGTTTACGAGCAGTACTTC.

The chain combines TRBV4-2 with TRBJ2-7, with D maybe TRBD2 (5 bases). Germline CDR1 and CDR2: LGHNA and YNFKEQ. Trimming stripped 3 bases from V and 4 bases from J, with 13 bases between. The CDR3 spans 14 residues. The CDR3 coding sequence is TGTGCCAGCAGCCATTCCGATAGGGAGTACGAGCAGTACTTC. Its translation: CASSHSDREYEQYF.